Below, one T cell receptor (beta chain) is given with its context. Its antigen is currently unknown. iRepertoire HTBI primers and Arm-PCR of CDR3 regions built TCR beta libraries. Authors' analysis steps: Samples collectively showed 62 TRBV and approximately 13 TRBJ segments. TCRdb called the multiplex PCR reads again in MiXCR, with one record for every CDR3 protein. The V and J calls, along with clone size, are taken from TCRdb and not from the paper's own processing. The sample carries about 310,000 distinct CDR3 sequences, around a fifth recorded once. Indicated time point: persistent/refractory GD, antithyroid drugs over 5 years with positive TRAb. Making the TCR library involved RNA that had been extracted from PBMCs. V shed 0 bases and J shed 6 bases, with 15 bases lying between them. The germline V gene has CDR1 MNHEY and CDR2 SVGEGT. There are 15 residues in the CDR3. These data come from a study of regulatory T cells in long-lasting Graves disease.

Study observations and caveats: Persistent disease showed a preference for TRBV28, TRBJ1-2 and TRBJ2-5. No thyroid tissue was studied; the work used peripheral blood only.

The chain has TRBV6-2 or TRBV6-3 and TRBJ2-7, with a tentative D call TRBD2 (6 bases). The sequence was obtained from a female donor with Graves disease. Sequenced material: peripheral blood mononuclear cells (PBMCs), taken when the disease was refractory, from a patient treated with antithyroid drugs. The CDR3 DNA reads as TGTGCCAGCAGTTACTCGGGACTTCTCCGGGGCGAGCAGTACTTC. Translating it yields CASSYSGLLRGEQYF.